The present entry profiles one T cell receptor (beta chain) with its context. Primers: 60 Vbeta forward and 13 Jbeta reverse. Some clones are missing from TCRdb's copy, which holds only in-frame ones; the method was immunoSEQ multiplex PCR. In the table there are about 130,000 clones, around 84% of which are singletons. This entry comes from a study of cytomegalovirus exposure and HLA in healthy donors. This CDR3 contains 16 residues. V trimming: 2 bases; J trimming: 5 bases; junction bases outside the gene matches: 9. From germline, CDR1 is SGHTA and CDR2 FQGNSA. The receptor was isolated from a man aged 45 to 65 in good health and CMV-seronegative. Sequencing was carried out using PBMCs. The rearrangement joins TRBV7-2 to TRBJ2-5, with 9 positions matching TRBD2. In DNA form, the CDR3 reads TGTGCCAGCAGCTTAAGCGGGGGGCGGCGGAGGGAGACCCAGTACTTC. Its translation is CASSLSGGRRRETQYF.